The source of this T cell receptor (beta chain) is a study of shared clonotypes between healthy human individuals. For the study at large: Donors had three CD4 naive, three CD4 memory, two CD8 naive and one CD8 memory plate apiece. Study-level results: The study's rarefaction showed incomplete sorted-subset sequencing despite large depth.

Regarding this clone: Its antigen remains unidentified.

The method was immunoSEQ multiplex PCR; TCRdb's version includes in-frame clones alone and lacks a portion of them. The sample records around 2.5 million clones, 90% to 95% being singletons. This CDR3 has 15 residues. From germline, CDR1 is SQVTM and CDR2 ANQGSEA. V was shortened by 4 bases and J by 4 bases, with 19 bases between the two germline ends. This receptor was obtained from a man between 18 and 35 years old in good health. Some clones in this sample may be carry-over from other donors' samples. Sequenced input: naive CD4+ T cells from PBMCs. Subset noted: CD45RA+ positively selected. This chain joins TRBV29-1 and TRBJ1-2; the D is unclear. For the CDR3, the DNA is TGCAGCGTTGCCCCTCATCTGACATTTAGCTATGGCTACACCTTC. This codes for CSVAPHLTFSYGYTF. The whole variable domain, remainder taken from reference TRBV29-1 and TRBJ1-2, is SAVISQKPSRDICQRGTSLTIQCQVDSQVTMMFWYRQQPGQSLTLIATANQGSEATYESGFVIDKFPISRPNLTFSTLTVSNMSPEDSSIYLCSVAPHLTFSYGYTFGSGTRLTVV.